A selection of T cell receptor beta chains follows, all from one sample in a study of T cells expressing NK-cell markers. TCRdb reworked the 5' RACE reads into one entry per CDR3 protein, no DNA. This sample's table has 550,000 to 600,000 distinct CDR3 sequences. The material sequenced was blood T cells: a sorted CD56 or NKG2C T cell subset, CD4+ or CD8+ T cells, or bulk PBMC T cells (not recorded which). Receptor source: a man between 18 and 35 years old in good health. Both conserved end residues are part of each CDR3. The order of the fields is V gene, J gene, CDR3 protein.

TRBV5-1	TRBJ2-2	CASSLAKGTSGSLVGELFF
TRBV9	TRBJ2-1	CASSATQGSYNEQFF
TRBV12-3/TRBV12-4	TRBJ1-1	CASSLEFGSAFF
TRBV13	TRBJ1-1	CASSRDINTEAFF
TRBV12-5	TRBJ2-3	CASHSGTSNYDTQYF
TRBV12-3/TRBV12-4	TRBJ2-1	CASSYSGLAGGHYNEQFF
TRBV4-1	TRBJ1-2	CASSQVDEGFYGYTF
TRBV24-1	TRBJ2-1	CATSVLGGDKINEQFF
TRBV11-2	TRBJ1-2	CASSRSSTGSYTF
TRBV29-1	TRBJ2-5	CSVAASETQYF
TRBV7-8	TRBJ1-1	CASSAGVVVNTEAFF
TRBV20-1	TRBJ2-3	CSARQSLGTDTQYF
TRBV9	TRBJ2-5	CASSVGASGRTHQETQYF
TRBV7-8	TRBJ2-5	CASSLRLGTSGGSGGTQYF
TRBV10-3	TRBJ2-6	CAISESPRARANVLTF
TRBV4-1	TRBJ2-2	CASSLSERSDTGELFF
TRBV6-1	TRBJ2-5	CATRLAGAETQYF
TRBV12-3/TRBV12-4	TRBJ2-1	CASSGTRIEYEQFF
TRBV7-9	TRBJ2-1	CATRDGGYNEQFF
TRBV7-9	TRBJ2-1	CASSLGPPGLEYNEQFF
TRBV29-1	TRBJ2-2	CSVEVFGGELFF
TRBV5-1	TRBJ2-5	CASSIGGLQETQYF
TRBV4-1	TRBJ1-4	CASSHWGGDVKLFF
TRBV12-3/TRBV12-4	TRBJ1-5	CASSWTGTNQPQHF
TRBV4-2	TRBJ1-2	CASSPSTQSDGYTF
TRBV12-3/TRBV12-4	TRBJ2-1	CASSLKGGTGPYNEQFF
TRBV2	TRBJ2-3	CASSGAGIGTDTQYF
TRBV12-3/TRBV12-4	TRBJ1-5	CASSSGTVSQPQHF
TRBV7-9	TRBJ1-1	CASSPKVGTNTEAFF
TRBV29-1	TRBJ2-5	CSVGAGGSETQYF
TRBV15	TRBJ2-1	CATSRGATSGRTHEQFF
TRBV29-1	TRBJ2-3	CSVGIPDTQYF
TRBV20-1	TRBJ2-7	CSAPFVRYRYEQYF
TRBV29-1	TRBJ2-1	CSVSGSPGQFF
TRBV6-5	TRBJ2-7	CASSYSTAGLQAYEQYF
TRBV30	TRBJ2-3	CAWNGAVSTDTQYF
TRBV7-8	TRBJ2-7	CASSLVSTYEQYF
TRBV6-2/TRBV6-3	TRBJ1-1	CASSRQGGGTEAFF
TRBV10-3	TRBJ2-1	CAISESRRGRVHNEQFF
TRBV18	TRBJ2-1	CASSPSSGSYNEQFF
TRBV15	TRBJ2-5	CATSRGGVEETQYF
TRBV19	TRBJ1-5	CASTPWGSNQPQHF
TRBV7-6	TRBJ2-7	CASSLNAGTVYGQYF
TRBV6-5	TRBJ1-6	CASSYQFPGTGNYSPLHF
TRBV5-1	TRBJ1-6	CASSLARAGHNSPLHF
TRBV6-1	TRBJ1-3	CASSESGRGNTIYF
TRBV11-2	TRBJ2-3	CASSFDLGDTQYF
TRBV12-3/TRBV12-4	TRBJ1-5	CASSISSAPQHF
TRBV5-1	TRBJ1-4	CASSLGWRADQNEKLFF
TRBV18	TRBJ2-5	CASSTGTVKETQYF
TRBV20-1	TRBJ2-3	CSAYSLGQGITDTQYF
TRBV7-2	TRBJ2-7	CASRGGGSSYEQYF